Listed here are 8 T cell receptor beta chains from one sample, sequenced in a study of post-analysis software for immune sequencing data. Antigens for these TCRs are unknown. Unique molecular identifiers tagged the TCR beta cDNA libraries. TCRdb redid the calling of the PCR reads with MiXCR, one entry per CDR3 protein. The sample lists hundreds of thousands of distinct CDR3 sequences, about 40% occurring once. The study's findings and limits: A handful of TRBV segments were significantly more frequent in patients than in controls. TRBV5-6, TRBV5-1 and TRBV20-1 were among these segments.

The specimen sequenced was blood. All receptors come from a girl aged 5 to 17 with multiple sclerosis.

This clonotype has just one count. This rearrangement joins TRBV29-1 to TRBJ2-5; 8 nucleotides align to TRBD1. The J call could be wrong; TRBJ2-1 is a better fit for the DNA end. CDR3 size: 15 residues. The V gene's germline CDR1 is SQVTM and CDR2 ANQGSEA. Here the CDR3 reads CSVGLDRGSQETQFF. The DNA of the CDR3 is TGCAGCGTTGGATTAGACAGGGGATCCCAAGAGACCCAGTTCTTC.

This chain uses TRBV7-2 with TRBJ1-2, with 11 bases that match TRBD1. Per germline, CDR1 SGHTA and CDR2 FQGNSA. Trimming removed 8 bases from V and 8 bases from J; junction bases left unmatched: 4. The CDR3 covers 12 residues. In DNA form, the CDR3 reads TGTGCCAGCGGACAGGGGGCTGGGGGCTACACCTTC. Its translation is CASGQGAGGYTF. The full variable domain, completed using reference TRBV7-2 and TRBJ1-2, is GAGVSQSPSNKVTEKGKDVELRCDPISGHTALYWYRQSLGQGLEFLIYFQGNSAPDKSGLPSDRFSAERTGGSVSTLTIQRTQQEDSAVYLCASGQGAGGYTFGSGTRLTVV.

The chain uses TRBV20-1 and TRBJ2-3; D gene uncertain. This CDR3 is built from 12 residues. Trimming stripped 5 bases from V and 1 base from J, with 7 bases between. Per germline, CDR1 DFQATT and CDR2 SNEGSKA (reference sequence). The CDR3 sequence: CSALTRTDTQYF. The DNA for the CDR3 is TGCAGTGCTTTGACTCGCACAGATACGCAGTATTTT.

V is TRBV20-1 and J is TRBJ2-3; 8 nucleotides align to TRBD2. The CDR3 covers 16 residues. Trimming at V came to 1 base and at J to 3 bases, leaving 9 bases not matched to a gene. Germline V gene data show CDR1 as DFQATT and CDR2 as SNEGSKA (reference sequence). Here the CDR3 DNA reads TGCAGTGCTAGAGGGGTAGCTAGCGGGCAAACAGATACGCAGTATTTT. Translating it yields CSARGVASGQTDTQYF.

This clonotype has only a few counts. This chain uses TRBV11-2 with TRBJ2-7, with TRBD1 matching 9 bases. The length of the CDR3 is 18 residues. With 1 base clipped from V and 4 bases from J, the junction kept 14 bases outside the gene matches. Germline assignment: CDR1 SGHAT and CDR2 FQNNGV. DNA for the CDR3: TGTGCCAGCAGCTTAGCCCGACCAACCGGGACAGGGCCTTACGAGCAGTACTTC. As protein: CASSLARPTGTGPYEQYF.

The V and J genes are TRBV28 and TRBJ1-1; 10 nucleotides agree with TRBD1. V was pared by 4 bases and J by 5 bases, with 10 bases of the junction left unmatched. Germline lookup yields CDR1 MDHEN and CDR2 SYDVKM. This CDR3 contains 16 residues. This chain's CDR3 is CASSWVPGTGVTEAFF. DNA for the CDR3: TGTGCCAGCAGTTGGGTCCCCGGGACAGGGGTAACTGAAGCTTTCTTT. Full variable domain (remainder filled in from reference TRBV28 and TRBJ1-1): DVKVTQSSRYLVKRTGEKVFLECVQDMDHENMFWYRQDPGLGLRLIYFSYDVKMKEKGDIPEGYSVSREKKERFSLILESASTNQTSMYLCASSWVPGTGVTEAFFGQGTRLTVV.

This clonotype was counted only a few times. The V call is TRBV12-3 or TRBV12-4, the J call TRBJ2-5, with 7 positions matching TRBD2. The trim removed 5 bases at V and 2 bases at J, leaving 8 bases unmatched. The CDR3 spans 15 residues. The CDR3 sequence: CASSLGLVGQETQYF. The CDR3 DNA is TGTGCCAGCAGTCTAGGACTAGTAGGACAAGAGACCCAGTACTTC.

This clonotype was observed a handful of times. The chain links TRBV20-1 to TRBJ2-7; D call uncertain. This CDR3 has 13 amino acids. With 7 bases removed from V and 0 bases from J, the gap between germline ends came to 13 bases. In germline, CDR1 is DFQATT, CDR2 SNEGSKA (reference sequence). The CDR3 sequence is CSGSPDFSYEQYF. The CDR3 DNA is TGCAGTGGCTCCCCCGACTTCTCCTACGAGCAGTACTTC.